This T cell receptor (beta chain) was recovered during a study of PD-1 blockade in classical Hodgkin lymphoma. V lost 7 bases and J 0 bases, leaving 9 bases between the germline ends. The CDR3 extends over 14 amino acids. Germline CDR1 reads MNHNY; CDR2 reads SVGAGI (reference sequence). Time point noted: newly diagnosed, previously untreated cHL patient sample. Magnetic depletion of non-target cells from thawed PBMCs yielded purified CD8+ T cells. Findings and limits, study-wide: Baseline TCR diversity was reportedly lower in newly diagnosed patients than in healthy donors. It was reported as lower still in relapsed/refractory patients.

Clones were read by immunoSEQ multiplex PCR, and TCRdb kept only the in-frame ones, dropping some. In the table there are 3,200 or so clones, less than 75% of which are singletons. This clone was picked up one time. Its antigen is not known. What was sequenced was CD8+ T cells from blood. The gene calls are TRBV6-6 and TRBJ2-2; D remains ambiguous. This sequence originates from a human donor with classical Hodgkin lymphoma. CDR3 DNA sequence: TGTGCCAGCAAGCCATTCGCGAACACCGGGGAGCTGTTTTTT. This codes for CASKPFANTGELFF.